These 7 T cell receptor beta chains were all obtained from the same sample, sequenced in a study of CD8+CD57+ T cells in acquired aplastic anemia. The TCR beta profiling, which covered VDJ combination and CDR3 sequence, was carried out using genomic DNA as the template. TCRdb used MiXCR to reprocess the reads, holding one entry per CDR3 protein. The data contain about 190,000 distinct CDR3 sequences, 54% of them singletons. Sequenced input: sorted CD4+, CD8+, or CD8+CD57+ T cells (not recorded which) from PBMCs. These TCRs come from a human donor in good health, serving as a control.

This clonotype was observed at least ten times. The genes are TRBV6-6 and TRBJ1-4; D unclear. Germline loops: CDR1 MNHNY, CDR2 SVGAGI (reference sequence). V lost 5 bases to trimming and J lost 8 bases, with 12 bases between them. The CDR3 has 13 amino acids. CDR3 amino acids: CASSQSPSEKLFF. The CDR3 DNA reads as TGTGCCAGCAGTCAAAGCCCCTCCGAAAAACTGTTTTTT.

The chain carries TRBV3-1 and TRBJ2-3, with D perhaps matching TRBD2 (6 bases). The CDR3 sequence is 13 residues long. V was pared by 0 bases and J by 10 bases, with 11 bases between. Germline V gives CDR1 LGHDT, CDR2 YNNKEL (reference sequence). The CDR3 sequence is CASSQEERRAQYF. Written as DNA, the CDR3 is TGTGCCAGCAGCCAAGAGGAGAGGAGGGCGCAGTATTTT.

The V gene is TRBV6-6, the J gene TRBJ2-7, with 11 bases fitting TRBD2. CDR1 and CDR2 from the germline V gene are MNHNY and SVGAGI (reference sequence). After removal of 2 bases from V and 0 bases from J, the junction contained 6 bases not matched to a gene. This CDR3 spans 17 amino acids. CDR3 loop: CASSYTRGTSGSYEQYF. As DNA, the CDR3 is TGTGCCAGCAGTTACACCCGAGGGACTAGCGGCTCCTACGAGCAGTACTTC.

This clonotype was found many times. The rearrangement joins TRBV6-2 or TRBV6-3 to TRBJ2-1; 11 positions match TRBD1. Germline values: CDR1 MNHEY, CDR2 SVGEGT. V was pared by 0 bases and J by 6 bases, with 13 bases of the junction left unmatched. CDR3 length: 19 amino acids. The CDR3 is CASSYSTADRGLLANEQFF. The CDR3 DNA follows: TGTGCCAGCAGTTACTCGACGGCGGACAGGGGGCTTCTCGCCAATGAGCAGTTCTTC.

The gene calls are TRBV2 and TRBJ1-5; D not resolved. There are 14 residues in the CDR3. Trimming shortened V by 4 bases and J by 0 bases, and 7 bases separated the two germline ends. Germline V gene sequence: CDR1 SNHLY, CDR2 FYNNEI. Here the CDR3 DNA reads TGTGCCAGCAGTGCGGACGGTAGCAATCAGCCCCAGCATTTT. It yields the protein CASSADGSNQPQHF.

This clonotype appeared a few times. This chain joins TRBV25-1 and TRBJ2-7, with a possible D match to TRBD1 (5 bases). CDR3 size: 14 residues. Trimming shortened V by 3 bases and J by 0 bases, and 9 bases separated the two germline ends. Germline loops: CDR1 MGHDK, CDR2 SYGVNS. The CDR3 DNA sequence: TGTGCCAGCAGTGATAGGGGCGCCTCCTACGAGCAGTACTTC. Translating it yields CASSDRGASYEQYF.

This chain connects TRBV19 to TRBJ1-6, with 7 bases matching TRBD1. This CDR3 contains 15 residues. CDR1 and CDR2 from the germline V gene are LNHDA and SQIVND (reference sequence). The V gene end was trimmed by 1 base and the J gene end by 7 bases; junction bases not matched to a gene: 4. CDR3: CASSIVGTANSPLHF. Written as DNA, the CDR3 is TGTGCCAGTAGTATAGTCGGGACAGCGAATTCACCCCTCCACTTT.